The T cell receptor (beta chain) under discussion was sequenced for a study of cytomegalovirus exposure and HLA in healthy donors. General study results and limits: Usually a TCR sequence was rare, but some public TCRs were found in many donors.

Clones were sequenced by immunoSEQ multiplex PCR, and TCRdb holds only the in-frame ones, with some missing. This sample has under 150,000 clones, with 80% to 95% found just once. This clone was detected once. Its antigen is unknown. V trimming: 5 bases; J trimming: 5 bases; junction bases outside the gene matches: 13. The CDR3 length is 17 residues. Per the germline V gene, CDR1 is PRHDT and CDR2 is FYEKMQ (reference sequence). The TCR was taken from a man between 18 and 29 years old in good health and CMV-seronegative. The sequenced sample was PBMCs. The V and J genes are TRBV13 and TRBJ1-2, with 11 bases aligning to TRBD1. CDR3 region: CASSEGTGGSPSYGYTF. The CDR3 DNA follows: TGTGCCAGCAGCGAGGGGACAGGGGGATCTCCATCTTATGGCTACACCTTC. Supplemented by reference TRBV13 and TRBJ1-2, the full variable domain reads AAGVIQSPRHLIKEKRETATLKCYPIPRHDTVYWYQQGPGQDPQFLISFYEKMQSDKGSIPDRFSAQQFSDYHSELNMSSLELGDSALYFCASSEGTGGSPSYGYTFGSGTRLTVV.